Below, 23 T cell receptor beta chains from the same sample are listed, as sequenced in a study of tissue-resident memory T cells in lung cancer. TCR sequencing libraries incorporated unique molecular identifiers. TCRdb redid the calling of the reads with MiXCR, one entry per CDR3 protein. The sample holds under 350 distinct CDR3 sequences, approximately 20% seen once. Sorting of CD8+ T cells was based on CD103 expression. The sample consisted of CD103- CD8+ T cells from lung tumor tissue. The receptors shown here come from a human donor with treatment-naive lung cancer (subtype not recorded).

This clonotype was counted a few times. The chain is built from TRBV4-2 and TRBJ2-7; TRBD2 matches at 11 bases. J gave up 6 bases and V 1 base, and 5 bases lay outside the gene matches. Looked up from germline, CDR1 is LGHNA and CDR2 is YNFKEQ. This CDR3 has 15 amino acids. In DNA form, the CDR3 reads TGTGCCAGCAGCCAAGTCGCTAGCGGGGGGCGCGAGCAGTACTTC. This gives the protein CASSQVASGGREQYF.

DNA of the CDR3: TGTGCCAGCAGCCTGACAGAAATGGAGACCCAGTACTTC. This sequence encodes CASSLTEMETQYF. This chain connects TRBV14 to TRBJ2-5; D is perhaps TRBD1 (5 bases). Germline V lookup: CDR1 SGHDN, CDR2 FVKESK. The germline V and J ends were trimmed by 4 bases and 5 bases, with 11 bases remaining between them. The CDR3 sequence is 13 residues long.

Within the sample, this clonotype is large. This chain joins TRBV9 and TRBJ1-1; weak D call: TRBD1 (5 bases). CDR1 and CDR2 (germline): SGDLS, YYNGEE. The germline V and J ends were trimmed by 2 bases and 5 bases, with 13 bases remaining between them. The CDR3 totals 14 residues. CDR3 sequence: CASSVTRGGTEAFF. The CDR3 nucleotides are TGTGCCAGCAGCGTCACTCGGGGGGGGACTGAAGCTTTCTTT.

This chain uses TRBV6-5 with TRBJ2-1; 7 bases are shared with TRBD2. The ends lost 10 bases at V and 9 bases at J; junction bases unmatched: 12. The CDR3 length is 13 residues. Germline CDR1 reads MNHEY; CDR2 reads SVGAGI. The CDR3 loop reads CATSSGLWGEQFF. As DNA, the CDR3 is TGTGCCACCTCTAGCGGTCTTTGGGGTGAGCAGTTCTTC.

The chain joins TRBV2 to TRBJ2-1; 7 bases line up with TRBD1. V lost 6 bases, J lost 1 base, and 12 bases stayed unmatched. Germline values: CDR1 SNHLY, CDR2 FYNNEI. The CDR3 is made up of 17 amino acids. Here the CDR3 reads CASRNTGAYRSYNEQFF. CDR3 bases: TGTGCCAGCAGAAATACAGGGGCCTACCGTTCCTACAATGAGCAGTTCTTC.

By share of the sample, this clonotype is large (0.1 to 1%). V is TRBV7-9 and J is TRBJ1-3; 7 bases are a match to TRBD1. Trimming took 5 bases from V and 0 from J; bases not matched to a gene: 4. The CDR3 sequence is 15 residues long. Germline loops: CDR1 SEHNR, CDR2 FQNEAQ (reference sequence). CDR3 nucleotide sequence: TGTGCCAGCAGCGACAGGGATCTCTCTGGAAACACCATATATTTT. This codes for CASSDRDLSGNTIYF.

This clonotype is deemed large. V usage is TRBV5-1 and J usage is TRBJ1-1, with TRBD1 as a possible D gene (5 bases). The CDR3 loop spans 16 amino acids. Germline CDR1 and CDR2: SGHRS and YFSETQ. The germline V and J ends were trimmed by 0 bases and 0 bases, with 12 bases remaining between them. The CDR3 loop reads CASSLASTDMNTEAFF. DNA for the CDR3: TGCGCCAGCAGCTTGGCCTCGACAGACATGAACACTGAAGCTTTCTTT.

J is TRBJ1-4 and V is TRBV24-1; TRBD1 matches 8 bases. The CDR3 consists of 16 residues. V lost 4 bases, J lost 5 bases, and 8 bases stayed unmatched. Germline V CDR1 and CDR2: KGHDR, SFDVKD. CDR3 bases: TGTGCCACCAGTGACCGTGGACAGGGACTGAATGAAAAACTGTTTTTT. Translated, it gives CATSDRGQGLNEKLFF.

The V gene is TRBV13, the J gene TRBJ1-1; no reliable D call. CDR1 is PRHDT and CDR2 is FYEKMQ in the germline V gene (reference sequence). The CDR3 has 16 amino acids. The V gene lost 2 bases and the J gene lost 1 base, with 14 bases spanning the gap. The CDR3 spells CASSLRQSRQNTEAFF. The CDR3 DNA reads TGTGCCAGCAGCTTACGGCAAAGCAGGCAGAACACTGAAGCTTTCTTT.

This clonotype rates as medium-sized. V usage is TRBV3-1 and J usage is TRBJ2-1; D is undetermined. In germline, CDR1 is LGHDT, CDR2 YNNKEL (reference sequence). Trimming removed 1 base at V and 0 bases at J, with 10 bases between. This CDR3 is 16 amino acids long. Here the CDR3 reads CASSQAGSGSYNEQFF. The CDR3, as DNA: TGTGCCAGCAGCCAAGCTGGTTCGGGCTCCTACAATGAGCAGTTCTTC.

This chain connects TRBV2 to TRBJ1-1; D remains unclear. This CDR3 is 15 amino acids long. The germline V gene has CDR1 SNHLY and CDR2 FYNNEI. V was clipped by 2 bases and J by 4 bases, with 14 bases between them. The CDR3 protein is CASSEYRVGVTEAFF. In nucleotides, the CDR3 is TGTGCCAGCAGTGAATACCGGGTTGGGGTCACTGAAGCTTTCTTT.

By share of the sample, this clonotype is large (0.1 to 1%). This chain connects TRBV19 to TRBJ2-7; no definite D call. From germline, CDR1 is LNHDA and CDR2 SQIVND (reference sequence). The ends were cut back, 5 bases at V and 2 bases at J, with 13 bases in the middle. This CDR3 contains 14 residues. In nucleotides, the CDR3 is TGTGCCAGTAGTTTTAAAGGTGGGGCCTACGAGCAGTACTTC. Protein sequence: CASSFKGGAYEQYF.

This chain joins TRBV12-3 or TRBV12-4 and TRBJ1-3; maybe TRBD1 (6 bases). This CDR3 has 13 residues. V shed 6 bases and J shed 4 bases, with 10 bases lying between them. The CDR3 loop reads CASSRGAGNTIYF. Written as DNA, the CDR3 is TGTGCCAGCAGCCGGGGGGCCGGAAACACCATATATTTT.

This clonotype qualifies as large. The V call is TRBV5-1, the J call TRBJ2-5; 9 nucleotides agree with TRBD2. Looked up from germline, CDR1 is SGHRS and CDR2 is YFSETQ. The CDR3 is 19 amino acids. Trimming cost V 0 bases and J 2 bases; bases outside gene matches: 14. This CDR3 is CASSLGTSEFPPLQETQYF. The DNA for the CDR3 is TGCGCCAGCAGCTTGGGGACTAGCGAGTTTCCCCCTCTTCAAGAGACCCAGTACTTC.

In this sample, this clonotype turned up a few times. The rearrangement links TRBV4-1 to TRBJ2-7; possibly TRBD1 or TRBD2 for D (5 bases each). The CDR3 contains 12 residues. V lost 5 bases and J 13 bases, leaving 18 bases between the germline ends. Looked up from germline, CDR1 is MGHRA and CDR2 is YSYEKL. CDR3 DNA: TGCGCCAGCAGCTATAGTCCCGGGGCTCTCTACTTC. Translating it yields CASSYSPGALYF.

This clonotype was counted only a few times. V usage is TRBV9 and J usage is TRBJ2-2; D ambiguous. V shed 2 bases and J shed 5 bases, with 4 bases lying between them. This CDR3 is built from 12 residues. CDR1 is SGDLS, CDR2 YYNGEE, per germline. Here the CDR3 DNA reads TGTGCCAGCAGCGTGGGGACCGGGGAGCTGTTTTTT. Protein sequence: CASSVGTGELFF.

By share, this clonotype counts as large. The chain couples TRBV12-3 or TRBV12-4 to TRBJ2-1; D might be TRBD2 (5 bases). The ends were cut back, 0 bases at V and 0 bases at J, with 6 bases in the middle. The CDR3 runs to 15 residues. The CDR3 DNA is TGTGCCAGCAGTTTAGCAGGAGGCTCCTACAATGAGCAGTTCTTC. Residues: CASSLAGGSYNEQFF.

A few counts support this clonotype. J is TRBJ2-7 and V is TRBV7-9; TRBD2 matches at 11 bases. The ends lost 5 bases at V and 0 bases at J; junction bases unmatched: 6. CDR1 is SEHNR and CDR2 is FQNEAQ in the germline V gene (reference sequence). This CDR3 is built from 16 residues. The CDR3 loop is CASSEGTSGISYEQYF. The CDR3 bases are TGTGCCAGCAGCGAGGGGACTAGCGGAATCTCCTACGAGCAGTACTTC.

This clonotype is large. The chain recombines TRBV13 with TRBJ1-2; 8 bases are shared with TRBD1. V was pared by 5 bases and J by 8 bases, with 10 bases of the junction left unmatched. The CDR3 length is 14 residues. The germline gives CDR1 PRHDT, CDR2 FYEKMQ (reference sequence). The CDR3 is CASSTSPGGRGYTF. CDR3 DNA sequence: TGTGCCAGCAGCACCAGCCCAGGGGGCCGGGGCTACACCTTC.

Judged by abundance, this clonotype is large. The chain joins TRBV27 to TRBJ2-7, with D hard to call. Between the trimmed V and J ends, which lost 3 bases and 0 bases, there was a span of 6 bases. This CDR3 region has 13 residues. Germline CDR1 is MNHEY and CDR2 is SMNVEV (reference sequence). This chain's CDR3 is CASSFVSSYEQYF. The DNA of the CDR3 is TGTGCCAGCAGTTTCGTGAGCTCCTACGAGCAGTACTTC.

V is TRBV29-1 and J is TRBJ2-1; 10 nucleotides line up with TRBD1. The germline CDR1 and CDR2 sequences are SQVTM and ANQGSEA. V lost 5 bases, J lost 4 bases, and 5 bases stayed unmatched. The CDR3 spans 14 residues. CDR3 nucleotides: TGCAGCGTTTCCGGGACAGGGGTATACAATGAGCAGTTCTTC. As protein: CSVSGTGVYNEQFF.

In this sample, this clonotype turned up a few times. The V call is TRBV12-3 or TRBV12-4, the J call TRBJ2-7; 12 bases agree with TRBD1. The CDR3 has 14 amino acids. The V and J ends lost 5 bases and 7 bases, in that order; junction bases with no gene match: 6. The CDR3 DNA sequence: TGTGCCAGCAGTCCCCGGGACAGGGGGCGGGAGCAGTACTTC. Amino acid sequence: CASSPRDRGREQYF.

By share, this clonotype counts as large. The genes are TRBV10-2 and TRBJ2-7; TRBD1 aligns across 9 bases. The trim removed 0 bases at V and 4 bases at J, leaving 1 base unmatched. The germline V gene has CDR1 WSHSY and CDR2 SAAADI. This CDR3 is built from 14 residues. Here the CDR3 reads CASSESGQGYEQYF. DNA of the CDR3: TGCGCCAGCAGTGAGTCGGGACAGGGATACGAGCAGTACTTC.